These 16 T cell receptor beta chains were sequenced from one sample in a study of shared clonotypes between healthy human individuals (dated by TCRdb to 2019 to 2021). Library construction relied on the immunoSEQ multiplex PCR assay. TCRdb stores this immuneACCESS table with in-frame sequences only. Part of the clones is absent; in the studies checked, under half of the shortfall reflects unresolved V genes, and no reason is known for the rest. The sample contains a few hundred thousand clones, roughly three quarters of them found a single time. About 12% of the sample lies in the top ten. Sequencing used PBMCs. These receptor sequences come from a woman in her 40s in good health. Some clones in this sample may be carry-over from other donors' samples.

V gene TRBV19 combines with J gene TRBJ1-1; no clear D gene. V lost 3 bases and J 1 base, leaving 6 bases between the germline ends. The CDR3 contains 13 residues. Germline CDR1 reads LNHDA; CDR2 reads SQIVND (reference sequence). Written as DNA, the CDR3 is TGTGCCAGTAGTATGGGGAAGAACACTGAAGCTTTCTTT. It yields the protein CASSMGKNTEAFF.

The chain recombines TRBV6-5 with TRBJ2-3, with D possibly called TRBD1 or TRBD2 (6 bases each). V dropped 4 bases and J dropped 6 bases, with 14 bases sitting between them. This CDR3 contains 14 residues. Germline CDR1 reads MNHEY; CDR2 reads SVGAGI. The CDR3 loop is CASSSRGLSDTQYF. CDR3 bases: TGTGCCAGCAGTTCCCGGGGGCTGTCCGATACGCAGTATTTT.

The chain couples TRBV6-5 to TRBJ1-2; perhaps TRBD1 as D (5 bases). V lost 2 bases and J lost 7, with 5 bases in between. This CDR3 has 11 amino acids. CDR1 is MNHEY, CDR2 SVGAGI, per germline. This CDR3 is CASSYGGGYTF. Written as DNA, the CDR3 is TGTGCCAGCAGTTACGGGGGTGGCTACACCTTC.

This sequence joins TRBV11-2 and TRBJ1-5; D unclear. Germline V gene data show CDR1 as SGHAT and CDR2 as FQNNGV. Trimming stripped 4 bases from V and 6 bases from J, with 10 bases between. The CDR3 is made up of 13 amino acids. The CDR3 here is CASSSDPFQPQHF. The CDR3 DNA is TGTGCCAGCAGCTCGGACCCCTTTCAGCCCCAGCATTTT. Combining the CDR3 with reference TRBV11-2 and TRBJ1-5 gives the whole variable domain EAGVAQSPRYKIIEKRQSVAFWCNPISGHATLYWYQQILGQGPKLLIQFQNNGVVDDSQLPKDRFSAERLKGVDSTLKIQPAKLEDSAVYLCASSSDPFQPQHFGDGTRLSIL.

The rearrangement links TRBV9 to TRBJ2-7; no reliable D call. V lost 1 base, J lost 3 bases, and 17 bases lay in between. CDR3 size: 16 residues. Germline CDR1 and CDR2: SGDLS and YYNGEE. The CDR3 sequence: CASSVKAELWDYEQYF. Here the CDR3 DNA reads TGTGCCAGCAGCGTAAAGGCGGAGCTCTGGGACTACGAGCAGTACTTC.

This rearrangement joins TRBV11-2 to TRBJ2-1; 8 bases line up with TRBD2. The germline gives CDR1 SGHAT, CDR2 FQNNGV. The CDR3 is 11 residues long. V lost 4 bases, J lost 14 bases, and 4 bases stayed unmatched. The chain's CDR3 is CASSSGTSEFF. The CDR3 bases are TGTGCCAGCAGCTCCGGGACTAGTGAGTTCTTC.

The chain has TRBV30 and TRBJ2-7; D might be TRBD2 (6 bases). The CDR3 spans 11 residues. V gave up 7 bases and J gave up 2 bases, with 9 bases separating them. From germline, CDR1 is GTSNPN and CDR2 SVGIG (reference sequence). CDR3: CASGRTYEQYF. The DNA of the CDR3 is TGTGCCTCCGGGAGAACCTACGAGCAGTACTTC.

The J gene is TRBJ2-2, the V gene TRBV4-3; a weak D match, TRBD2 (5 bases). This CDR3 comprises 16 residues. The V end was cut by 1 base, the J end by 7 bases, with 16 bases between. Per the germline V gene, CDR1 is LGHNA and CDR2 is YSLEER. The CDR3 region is CASSQVHGSGSGELFF. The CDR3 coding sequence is TGCGCCAGCAGCCAAGTCCACGGTAGTGGGAGCGGGGAGCTGTTTTTT.

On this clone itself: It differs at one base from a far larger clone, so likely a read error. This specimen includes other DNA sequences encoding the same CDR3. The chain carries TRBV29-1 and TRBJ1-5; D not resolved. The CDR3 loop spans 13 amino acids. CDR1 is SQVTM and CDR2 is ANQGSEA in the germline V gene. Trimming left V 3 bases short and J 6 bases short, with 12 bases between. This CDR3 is CSVDSGVGQPQHF. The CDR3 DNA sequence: TGCAGCGTTGATTCTGGGGTTGGTCAGCCCCAGCATTTT.

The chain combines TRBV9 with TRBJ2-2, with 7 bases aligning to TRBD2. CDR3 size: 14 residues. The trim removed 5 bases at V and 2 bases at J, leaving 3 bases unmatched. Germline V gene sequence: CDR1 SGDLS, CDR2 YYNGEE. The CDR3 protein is CASRRGRNTGELFF. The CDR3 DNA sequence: TGTGCCAGCAGACGCGGGAGAAACACCGGGGAGCTGTTTTTT.

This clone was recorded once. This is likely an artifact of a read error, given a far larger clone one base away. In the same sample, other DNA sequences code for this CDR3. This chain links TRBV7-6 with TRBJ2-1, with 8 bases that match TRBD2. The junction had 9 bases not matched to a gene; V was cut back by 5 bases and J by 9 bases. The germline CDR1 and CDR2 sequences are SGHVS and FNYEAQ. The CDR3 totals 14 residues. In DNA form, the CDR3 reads TGTGCCAGCAGCCAGACCAGCGGGAGCAGTGAGCAGTTCTTC. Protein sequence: CASSQTSGSSEQFF.

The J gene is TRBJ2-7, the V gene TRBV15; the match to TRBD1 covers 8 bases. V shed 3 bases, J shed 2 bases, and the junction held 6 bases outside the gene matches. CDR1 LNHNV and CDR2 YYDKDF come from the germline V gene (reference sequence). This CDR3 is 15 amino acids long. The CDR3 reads CATSRQGTGAYEQYF. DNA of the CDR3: TGTGCCACCAGCAGGCAGGGGACAGGAGCCTACGAGCAGTACTTC.

The CDR3 loop reads CASSLEWDEQYF. DNA for the CDR3: TGCGCCAGCAGCTTGGAATGGGACGAGCAGTACTTC. This chain uses TRBV5-1 with TRBJ2-7, with D uncertain. The CDR3 spans 12 residues. Germline CDR1 reads SGHRS; CDR2 reads YFSETQ. V was cut by 0 bases and J by 5 bases, with 6 bases left in between.

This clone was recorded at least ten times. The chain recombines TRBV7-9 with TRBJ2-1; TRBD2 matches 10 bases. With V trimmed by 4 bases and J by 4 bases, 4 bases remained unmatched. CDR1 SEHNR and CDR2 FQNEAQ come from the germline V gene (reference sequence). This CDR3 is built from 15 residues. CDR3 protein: CASSWTSGTYNEQFF. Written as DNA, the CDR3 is TGTGCCAGCAGCTGGACTAGCGGTACTTACAATGAGCAGTTCTTC.

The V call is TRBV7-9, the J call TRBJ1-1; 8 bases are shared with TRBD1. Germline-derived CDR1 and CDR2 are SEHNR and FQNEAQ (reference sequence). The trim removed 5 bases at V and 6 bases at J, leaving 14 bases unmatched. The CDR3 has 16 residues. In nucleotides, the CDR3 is TGTGCCAGCAGCCCGCAACCCGGGACAGGTATCCCTGAAGCTTTCTTT. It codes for CASSPQPGTGIPEAFF.

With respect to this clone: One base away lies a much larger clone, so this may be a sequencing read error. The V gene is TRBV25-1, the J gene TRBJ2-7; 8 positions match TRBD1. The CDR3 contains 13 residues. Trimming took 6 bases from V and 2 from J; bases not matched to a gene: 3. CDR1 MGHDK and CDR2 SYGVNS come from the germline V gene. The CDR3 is CASSQGATYEQYF. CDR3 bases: TGTGCCAGCAGCCAGGGGGCCACCTACGAGCAGTACTTC.